The 19 T cell receptor beta chains reported below all come from one sample, sequenced in a study of radiotherapy plus CTLA-4 blockade in lung cancer. This table comes from immunoSEQ multiplex PCR, and its TCRdb copy is limited to in-frame clones, with some not included. This table holds about 60,000 clones, around 74% found once. The input for sequencing was peripheral blood, taken from a patient treated with radiotherapy plus ipilimumab. Every receptor here comes from a human donor with non-small cell lung cancer whose response to radiotherapy plus ipilimumab could not be evaluated.

V usage is TRBV4-2 and J usage is TRBJ2-7; D is possibly TRBD2 (6 bases). There are 17 residues in the CDR3. V lost 6 bases and J 3 bases, leaving 24 bases between the germline ends. The germline CDR1 and CDR2 sequences are LGHNA and YNFKEQ. CDR3 protein: CASSPGFGQRANYEQYF. CDR3 DNA: TGTGCCAGCAGTCCAGGTTTCGGGCAGCGGGCCAACTACGAGCAGTACTTC.

The chain has TRBV4-3 and TRBJ2-7; D gene unclear. Trimming shortened V by 0 bases and J by 6 bases, and 12 bases separated the two germline ends. The CDR3 length is 14 residues. CDR1 LGHNA and CDR2 YSLEER come from the germline V gene. CDR3 sequence: CASSQDEEGSEQYF. The CDR3 nucleotides read TGCGCCAGCAGCCAAGATGAGGAAGGTTCCGAGCAGTACTTC.

The genes are TRBV28 and TRBJ2-7, with 9 bases lining up with TRBD1. This CDR3 has 14 amino acids. Unmatched junction bases numbered 10, after V lost 10 bases and J lost 3 bases. The V gene's germline CDR1 is MDHEN and CDR2 SYDVKM. As DNA, the CDR3 is TGTGCCACCTCTTGGGGGACAGGGATCTACGAGCAGTACTTC. It specifies CATSWGTGIYEQYF.

The chain carries TRBV5-6 and TRBJ1-1, with D hard to call. The V gene lost 7 bases and the J gene lost 1 base, with 5 bases spanning the gap. The CDR3 is 11 amino acids. Germline loops: CDR1 SGHDT, CDR2 YYEEEE. CDR3 in DNA: TGTGCCAGCTCAGAGAACACTGAAGCTTTCTTT. Amino acid sequence: CASSENTEAFF.

This clone was found a few times. The V and J genes are TRBV7-2 and TRBJ2-5; 8 bases fit TRBD2. The CDR3 length is 14 residues. The V gene's germline CDR1 is SGHTA and CDR2 FQGNSA. V dropped 3 bases and J dropped 5; count of bases not matched to a gene: 5. CDR3 sequence reads: CASSFHGGGETQYF. The CDR3 bases are TGTGCCAGCAGCTTCCATGGCGGGGGGGAGACCCAGTACTTC.

This chain connects TRBV10-3 to TRBJ2-3, with 10 bases aligning to TRBD2. This CDR3 region has 15 residues. Germline CDR1 is ENHRY and CDR2 is SYGVKD. V trimming: 4 bases; J trimming: 2 bases; junction bases outside the gene matches: 3. This chain's CDR3 is CAISVLAGATDTQYF. CDR3 nucleotide sequence: TGTGCCATCAGTGTCCTAGCGGGGGCCACAGATACGCAGTATTTT.

The rearrangement joins TRBV7-6 to TRBJ1-1, with a tentative D call TRBD1 (5 bases). V was cut by 5 bases and J by 3 bases, with 10 bases left in between. The CDR3 covers 13 residues. CDR1 is SGHVS, CDR2 FNYEAQ, per germline. CDR3 sequence (DNA): TGTGCCAGCAGCCAGGGTTGGGACACTGAAGCTTTCTTT. The encoded protein is CASSQGWDTEAFF.

The V gene is TRBV6-4, the J gene TRBJ2-1; D is possibly TRBD2 (5 bases). Germline values: CDR1 MRHNA, CDR2 SNTAGT. The CDR3 has 14 amino acids. Trimming took 3 bases from V and 12 from J, leaving 18 bases between them. CDR3 region: CASSDTNRPAGQFF. The CDR3 bases are TGTGCCAGCAGTGATACAAACAGACCGGCGGGGCAGTTCTTC.

The chain uses TRBV7-2 and TRBJ2-1; possible D gene TRBD2, 7 bases. The CDR3 is 14 amino acids. V shed 4 bases and J shed 6 bases, with 13 bases lying between them. The V gene's germline CDR1 is SGHTA and CDR2 FQGNSA. CDR3: CASSSPGGRNEQFF. The CDR3 bases are TGTGCCAGCAGCTCTCCCGGGGGGCGCAATGAGCAGTTCTTC.

The chain combines TRBV19 with TRBJ2-1; the match to TRBD1 covers 9 bases. The CDR3 is 14 residues long. Germline CDR1 LNHDA, CDR2 SQIVND (reference sequence). The J segment lost 6 bases and the V segment lost 10 bases, leaving 10 bases of the junction unmatched. The CDR3 nucleotides read TGTGCCACAACAGGGGGCTTGGTCCTCAATGAGCAGTTCTTC. The encoded protein is CATTGGLVLNEQFF.

This clone was seen once. The chain links TRBV7-9 to TRBJ2-5; perhaps TRBD2 as D (5 bases). This CDR3 has 14 residues. Germline loops: CDR1 SEHNR, CDR2 FQNEAQ (reference sequence). V was shortened by 4 bases and J by 2 bases, with 11 bases between the two germline ends. CDR3 region: CASSSGLSQETQYF. The CDR3 DNA is TGTGCCAGCAGCTCAGGACTTTCTCAAGAGACCCAGTACTTC.

In this sample, this clone turned up a few times. This chain uses TRBV4-3 with TRBJ2-2; 7 bases match TRBD2. Germline V gene sequence: CDR1 LGHNA, CDR2 YSLEER. The CDR3 contains 15 residues. V trimming: 3 bases; J trimming: 7 bases; junction bases outside the gene matches: 8. The CDR3 reads CASSQWGGPGGELFF. The CDR3 DNA is TGCGCCAGCAGCCAGTGGGGAGGGCCGGGCGGGGAGCTGTTTTTT.

V usage is TRBV4-3 and J usage is TRBJ2-2, with D perhaps matching TRBD1 (5 bases). Germline CDR1 reads LGHNA; CDR2 reads YSLEER. Trimming left V 1 base short and J 7 bases short, with 7 bases between. This CDR3 has 13 amino acids. The DNA for the CDR3 is TGCGCCAGCAGCCAAGGAAGGGGCGGGGAGCTGTTTTTT. It translates to CASSQGRGGELFF.

The CDR3 is CASSKSPSGRVRTDTQYF. The DNA for the CDR3 is TGCGCCAGCAGCAAGAGCCCCAGCGGGAGGGTTCGCACAGATACGCAGTATTTT. The gene calls are TRBV5-1 and TRBJ2-3; 10 positions agree with TRBD2. The CDR3 length is 18 residues. Germline CDR1 and CDR2: SGHRS and YFSETQ. The J segment lost 1 base and the V segment lost 4 bases, leaving 12 bases of the junction unmatched.

The table lists this clone with a few counts. The V and J genes are TRBV27 and TRBJ2-7; the D gene is possibly TRBD2 (6 bases). The germline gives CDR1 MNHEY, CDR2 SMNVEV (reference sequence). Between the trimmed V and J ends, which lost 3 bases and 0 bases, there was a span of 15 bases. There are 16 residues in the CDR3. CDR3 in amino acids: CASSFLPSGSSYEQYF. DNA for the CDR3: TGTGCCAGCAGTTTCCTCCCCTCCGGGAGCTCCTACGAGCAGTACTTC.

This clone was detected once. The chain carries TRBV19 and TRBJ2-2; D not certain. The V end lost 7 bases, the J end lost 3 bases, and 18 bases lay between the germline ends. Germline V gene data show CDR1 as LNHDA and CDR2 as SQIVND (reference sequence). The CDR3 has 16 amino acids. The CDR3 sequence: CASINIFRRDTGELFF. CDR3 DNA sequence: TGTGCCAGTATCAATATTTTCAGGCGCGACACCGGGGAGCTGTTTTTT.

CDR3 DNA: TGTGCCAGCTCACCCGGACGGGGGGATAACTATGGCTACACCTTC. It encodes CASSPGRGDNYGYTF. J is TRBJ1-2 and V is TRBV18; a possible D gene is TRBD1 (5 bases). The CDR3 runs to 15 residues. Between the trimmed V and J ends, which lost 3 bases and 1 base, there was a span of 12 bases. Germline V gene sequence: CDR1 KGHSH, CDR2 LQKENI.

This chain joins TRBV7-2 and TRBJ2-5, with 11 bases aligning to TRBD2. The last part of the DNA fits TRBJ2-7 better; the J call may be wrong. This CDR3 comprises 15 residues. Germline V lookup: CDR1 SGHTA, CDR2 FQGNSA. CDR3 in amino acids: CASRRTLAGVYEQYF. CDR3 DNA sequence: TGTGCCAGCAGACGAACACTAGCGGGAGTGTACGAGCAGTACTTC.

In this sample, this clone turned up a few times. The chain is built from TRBV19 and TRBJ1-5; 7 nucleotides agree with TRBD1. This CDR3 spans 15 amino acids. CDR1 and CDR2 from the germline V gene are LNHDA and SQIVND (reference sequence). With 6 bases clipped from V and 7 bases from J, the junction kept 12 bases outside the gene matches. This CDR3 is CASRQGQQSVQPQHF. CDR3 sequence (DNA): TGTGCCAGTAGACAGGGACAGCAATCGGTCCAGCCCCAGCATTTT.